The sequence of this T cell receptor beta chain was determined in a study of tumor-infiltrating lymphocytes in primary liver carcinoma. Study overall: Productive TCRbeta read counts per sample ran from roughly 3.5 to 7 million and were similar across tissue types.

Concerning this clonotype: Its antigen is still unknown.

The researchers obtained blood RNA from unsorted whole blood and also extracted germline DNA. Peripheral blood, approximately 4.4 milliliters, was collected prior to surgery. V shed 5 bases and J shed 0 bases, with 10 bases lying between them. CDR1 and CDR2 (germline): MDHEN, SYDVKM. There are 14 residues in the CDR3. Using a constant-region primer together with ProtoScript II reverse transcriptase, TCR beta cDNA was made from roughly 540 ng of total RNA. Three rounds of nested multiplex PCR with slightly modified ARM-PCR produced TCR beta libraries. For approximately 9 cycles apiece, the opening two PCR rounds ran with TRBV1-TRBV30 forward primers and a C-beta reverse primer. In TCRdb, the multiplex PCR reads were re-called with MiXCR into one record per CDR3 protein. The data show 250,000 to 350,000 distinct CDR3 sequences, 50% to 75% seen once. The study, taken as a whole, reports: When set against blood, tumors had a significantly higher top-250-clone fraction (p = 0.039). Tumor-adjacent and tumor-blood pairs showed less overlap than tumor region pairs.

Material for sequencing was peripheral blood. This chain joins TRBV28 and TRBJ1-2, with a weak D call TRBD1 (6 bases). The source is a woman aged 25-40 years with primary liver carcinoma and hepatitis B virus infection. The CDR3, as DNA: TGTGCCAGCAGTCCAGGGACATCTAACTATGGCTACACCTTC. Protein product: CASSPGTSNYGYTF.